These T cell receptor beta chains were read from a single sample in a study of shared clonotypes between healthy human individuals. The assay was immunoSEQ multiplex PCR, and TCRdb's table has in-frame clones only and misses some. The table has around 350,000 clones, around 67% seen once. Source material: memory CD4+ T cells sorted from blood. The receptors come from a man under 40 in good health. Both conserved end residues are part of each CDR3. The D gene is left open where the match is weak. Only some rows state a clone size, as once, few, many or a class for expanded clones.

d_gene	abundance	v_gene	j_gene	CDR3nt	CDR3aa
-	few	TRBV27	TRBJ2-2	TGTGCCAGCAAGACTCAGGGCACCGGGGAGCTGTTTTTT	CASKTQGTGELFF
TRBD1	-	TRBV5-1	TRBJ1-1	TGCGCCAGCAGCTTTCACAGGGGAAGCCTGAACACTGAAGCTTTCTTT	CASSFHRGSLNTEAFF
-	-	TRBV9	TRBJ2-5	TGTGCCAGCAGCGCCTCTCCCGGGCGCGACGAGACCCAGTACTTC	CASSASPGRDETQYF
-	-	TRBV7-2	TRBJ1-2	TGTGCCAGCAGCGCTGACAGGCGAGAAGGCTACACCTTC	CASSADRREGYTF
-	-	TRBV30	TRBJ1-2	TGTGCCTGGAGTGTAGGGAGCGGCTACACCTTC	CAWSVGSGYTF
-	-	TRBV6-5	TRBJ1-4	TGTGCCACAAGGGGGACGGCGGGGGAAAAACTGTTTTTT	CATRGTAGEKLFF
-	-	TRBV19	TRBJ2-4	TGTGCCAGTAGTATTACGGGAGTGGACAAAAACATTCAGTACTTC	CASSITGVDKNIQYF
-	many	TRBV2	TRBJ2-1	TGTGCCACCGCGGGGGCAGGGGGCAATGAGCAGTTCTTC	CATAGAGGNEQFF
-	-	TRBV7-9	TRBJ2-7	TGTGCCAGCAGCAAATCCCCCGAGCAGTACTTC	CASSKSPEQYF
TRBD1	-	TRBV2	TRBJ2-1	TGTGCCAGCAGTGGACAGGGGGTAGTTAGTGAGCAGTTCTTC	CASSGQGVVSEQFF
TRBD2	-	TRBV18	TRBJ2-1	TGTGCCAGCTCACCACCTTCTCTAGCGGGCGGGGGCTCCTACAATGAGCAGTTCTTC	CASSPPSLAGGGSYNEQFF
-	many	TRBV5-1	TRBJ1-1	TGCGCCAGCAGCTTTATGGACAAGAACACTGAAGCTTTCTTT	CASSFMDKNTEAFF
TRBD2	few	TRBV9	TRBJ2-7	TGTGCCAGCAGCGTAGGGGTTTTAGCGGGACCCTACGAGCAGTACTTC	CASSVGVLAGPYEQYF
-	-	TRBV29-1	TRBJ2-1	TGCAGCGTAGATACCGGAGGTATCTCCAATGAGCAGTTCTTC	CSVDTGGISNEQFF
-	-	TRBV28	TRBJ2-3	TGTGCCAGCAGTCCTGCGACGGGTACGCAGTATTTT	CASSPATGTQYF
TRBD1	-	TRBV27	TRBJ1-1	TGTGCCAGCAGTTTAGGCAGGGGGATGAACACTGAAGCTTTCTTT	CASSLGRGMNTEAFF
-	-	TRBV2	TRBJ1-1	TGTGCCAGCAGTGAAGAGGGTGGGACTGAAGCTTTCTTT	CASSEEGGTEAFF
-	-	TRBV7-2	TRBJ2-7	TGTGCCAGCAGCTTAGCTGCCGGCAGCGAGCAGTACTTC	CASSLAAGSEQYF
TRBD2	many	TRBV7-6	TRBJ2-1	TGTGCCAGCAGCTTACGTAGCGGGCTAGGATCCTACAATGAGCAGTTCTTC	CASSLRSGLGSYNEQFF
-	-	TRBV2	TRBJ2-2	TGTGCCAGCACGGGCAGGGAGGTCACCGGGGAGCTGTTTTTT	CASTGREVTGELFF
TRBD1	-	TRBV11-2	TRBJ2-7	TGTGCCAGCAGCTCCGGACAGGATCCTTTCTACGAGCAGTACTTC	CASSSGQDPFYEQYF
-	-	TRBV7-2	TRBJ2-5	TGTGCCAGCAGTAGTCTCCGGACCCAGTACTTC	CASSSLRTQYF
TRBD1	many	TRBV7-9	TRBJ1-5	TGTGCCAGCAGCTTAGATGCAGGGGGGATGGTCCAGCCCCAGCATTTT	CASSLDAGGMVQPQHF
-	few	TRBV5-4	TRBJ1-4	TGTGCCAGCAGCTTGGGGGGGTCGTCGGCAACTAATGAAAAACTGTTTTTT	CASSLGGSSATNEKLFF
-	-	TRBV2	TRBJ2-1	TGTGCCAGCCTTCTGGGCTTTGAGCAGTTCTTC	CASLLGFEQFF
-	-	TRBV5-5	TRBJ2-1	TGTGCCAGCAGCTGGGGGAGCCAGGGCTCTCGGAATGAGCAGTTCTTC	CASSWGSQGSRNEQFF
-	few	TRBV12-5	TRBJ2-1	TGTGCTAGTGGTTCCGACGGTAGGCCCTACAATGAGCAGTTCTTC	CASGSDGRPYNEQFF
-	-	TRBV11-1	TRBJ1-5	TGTGCCAGCAGCTTAACCAGGGGACCTAATCAGCCCCAGCATTTT	CASSLTRGPNQPQHF
-	-	TRBV6-5	TRBJ1-3	TGTGCCAGCAGTCGGCAAAACAGGGCTGGAAACACCATATATTTT	CASSRQNRAGNTIYF
TRBD2	many	TRBV18	TRBJ2-7	TGTGCCAGCTCACCCGTTGGGAGGGCCCACGAGCAGTACTTC	CASSPVGRAHEQYF
-	-	TRBV5-1	TRBJ1-1	TGCGCCAGCAGCTCGACCCCAGGGAACACTGAAGCTTTCTTT	CASSSTPGNTEAFF
-	-	TRBV9	TRBJ2-3	TGTGCCAGCAACCGAGGAGCAGATACGCAGTATTTT	CASNRGADTQYF
TRBD2	-	TRBV7-2	TRBJ2-5	TGTGCCAGCAGCTTAGGTCTAGCGGGAGGACAAGAGACCCAGTACTTC	CASSLGLAGGQETQYF
TRBD2	-	TRBV5-1	TRBJ2-3	TGCGCCAGCAGCGCACGACTAGCGGGAGGGAGCACAGATACGCAGTATTTT	CASSARLAGGSTDTQYF
TRBD1	-	TRBV6-5	TRBJ2-4	TGTGCCAGCAGAAACAGGGGCGACGGAAACATTCAGTACTTC	CASRNRGDGNIQYF
-	-	TRBV2	TRBJ2-7	TGTGCCAGCAGCCCCAATAGCGGAGGCCTGTACGAGCAGTACTTC	CASSPNSGGLYEQYF
TRBD2	-	TRBV4-2	TRBJ2-7	TGTGCCAGCAGCCTAAGACTAGCGGGAAACGAGCAGTACTTC	CASSLRLAGNEQYF
-	-	TRBV6-1	TRBJ2-3	TGTGCCAGCAGTGTCGGTCCGACTAGGTTCTCCACAGATACGCAGTATTTT	CASSVGPTRFSTDTQYF
-	-	TRBV10-2	TRBJ1-5	TGCGCCAGCAGGGGCGGTGACGGTCAGCCCCAGCATTTT	CASRGGDGQPQHF
-	-	TRBV4-1	TRBJ2-3	TGCGCCAGCAGCCCCCAGGTGGGACGGGGGTTGAGGAGCACAGATACGCAGTATTTT	CASSPQVGRGLRSTDTQYF
-	-	TRBV2	TRBJ1-2	TGTGCCAGCATGGGAGGTTGGGATGGCTACACCTTC	CASMGGWDGYTF
-	-	TRBV7-2	TRBJ2-1	TGTGCCAGCAGCTCGGCCCCCCTAGTGTATGAGCAGTTCTTC	CASSSAPLVYEQFF
-	once	TRBV19	TRBJ2-7	TGTGCCAGTAGAGCGACGGGAGTAGACGAGCAGTACTTC	CASRATGVDEQYF
TRBD1	-	TRBV11-3	TRBJ2-2	TGTGCCAGCAGCTTAGGGGCAGGGGGCACCGGGGAGCTGTTTTTT	CASSLGAGGTGELFF
-	-	TRBV6-6	TRBJ2-5	TGTGCCAGCACCTTACAGGGTGGAGGTGAGACCCAGTACTTC	CASTLQGGGETQYF
TRBD2	-	TRBV9	TRBJ2-2	TGTGCCAGCAGCGTAGGCCTAGCGGGGGGTAGCACCGGGGAGCTGTTTTTT	CASSVGLAGGSTGELFF